A selection of T cell receptor beta chains follows, all from one sample in a study of blood T cell repertoires in COVID-19. Produced via immunoSEQ multiplex PCR; TCRdb's table is partial and in-frame only. The top ten hold roughly 3.3% of the sample, which has about 240,000 clones, approximately 83% seen once. The sequenced sample was PBMCs or T cells enriched from blood (not recorded which). These TCRs come from a woman in her thirties or forties with acute COVID-19. CDR3s include the opening cysteine and the closing phenylalanine or tryptophan. The D gene is left open where the match is weak. Clone size appears in some rows only: once, few, many, or a class for an expanded clone.

j_call d_call clone_size v_call cdr3_nt cdr3_aa
TRBJ1-4 TRBD1 . TRBV19 TGTGCCAGTAGTACCACCGGACAGGGGGCTAATGAAAAACTGTTTTTT CASSTTGQGANEKLFF
TRBJ1-5 . . TRBV5-1 TGCGCCAGCAGCTTGGGTGCCGACTATCAGCCCCAGCATTTT CASSLGADYQPQHF
TRBJ2-7 . . TRBV5-1 TGCGCCAGCAGGGGCAGTGCTAGCGCCGAAACCTACGAGCAGTACTTC CASRGSASAETYEQYF
TRBJ1-6 . . TRBV6-1 TGTGCCAGCAGTGCCCTGGTTCAGTTCAGGGGCTCACCCCTCCACTTT CASSALVQFRGSPLHF
TRBJ2-1 . . TRBV1 TGCACCAGCAGCCAGGCTAGCGGGAGCCTCTCCTACAATGAGCAGTTCTTC CTSSQASGSLSYNEQFF
TRBJ2-3 . . TRBV5-1 TGCGCCAGCAGCTTGGACCCAGGGAATACGCAGTATTTT CASSLDPGNTQYF
TRBJ1-1 TRBD1 . TRBV5-1 TGCGCCAGCAGCTTGGACGGCAGGGGGGACACTAAAGCTTTCTTT CASSLDGRGDTKAFF
TRBJ1-2 . . TRBV6-1 TGTGCCAGCAGTGAAGCTGCAGGAGGCTATGGCTACACCTTC CASSEAAGGYGYTF
TRBJ1-3 . . TRBV28 TGTGCCAGCAGTTTATCCCACCCGGGACACATAAGAACCTCTGGAAACACCATATATTTT CASSLSHPGHIRTSGNTIYF
TRBJ2-1 . . TRBV5-8 TGTGCCAGCAGCTTGGGGACTGTGAGCTCCTACAATGAGCAGTTCTTC CASSLGTVSSYNEQFF
TRBJ2-5 . . TRBV5-4 TGTGCCACCCAGTCCGGGGTTGAGGAGACCCAGTACTTC CATQSGVEETQYF
TRBJ1-5 . . TRBV3-1/TRBV3-2 TGTGCCAGCAGTCCCCTTATCAATCAGCCCCAGCATTTT CASSPLINQPQHF
TRBJ1-2 TRBD1 . TRBV11-3 TGTGCCAGCAGCTTAAGGGGGCCGGACTATGGCTACACCTTC CASSLRGPDYGYTF
TRBJ2-7 TRBD1 . TRBV5-5 TGTGCCAGCAGCTTGCCCACAGGGGGATTCGAGCAGTACTTC CASSLPTGGFEQYF
TRBJ2-3 . . TRBV11-1 TGTGCCAGCAGCTTGAACAGGAAGAGCACAGATACGCAGTATTTT CASSLNRKSTDTQYF
TRBJ1-1 TRBD1 once TRBV19 TGTGCCAGTAGTAGGGGACAGGGGGCAGTAGAAACTGAAGCTTTCTTT CASSRGQGAVETEAFF
TRBJ2-1 . . TRBV5-1 TGCGCCAGCAGCGGGTGGGGAAGCCAGGGGAATGAGCAGTTCTTC CASSGWGSQGNEQFF
TRBJ2-5 . . TRBV24-1 TGTGCCACTCGGGACAATTCTAACCAAGAGACCCAGTACTTC CATRDNSNQETQYF
TRBJ2-2 . . TRBV30 TGTGCCTGGACCCCCGGGGGCACCGGGGAGCTGTTTTTT CAWTPGGTGELFF
TRBJ2-1 . . TRBV28 TGTGCCAGCGCCAGGGGAAGCTCCTACAATGAGCAGTTCTTC CASARGSSYNEQFF
TRBJ2-1 . . TRBV6-2/TRBV6-3 TGTGCCAGCAGTTACTCGGACTGGAATGAGCAGTTCTTC CASSYSDWNEQFF
TRBJ2-1 . . TRBV24-1 TGTGCCACCAGTGATACTGACAGCCGCAATGAGCAGTTCTTC CATSDTDSRNEQFF
TRBJ1-5 . . TRBV25-1 TGTGCCAGCAGTGTGGGGACTGCCCATAAGCCCCAGCATTTT CASSVGTAHKPQHF
TRBJ2-7 TRBD1 . TRBV5-1 TGCGCCAGCAGCCCGGGACAGGACCCCTACGAGCAGTACTTC CASSPGQDPYEQYF
TRBJ2-7 TRBD2 . TRBV13 TGTGCCAGCAGCTCCCAAGGGCTAGCGGCCCCGAACGAGCAGTACTTC CASSSQGLAAPNEQYF
TRBJ1-5 . . TRBV10-1 TGCGCCAGCAGCCTAGGAAGCAATCAGCCCCAGCATTTT CASSLGSNQPQHF
TRBJ1-1 TRBD1 . TRBV4-1 TGCGCCAGCAGCCAAGTGGCAGGGGGCACTGAAGCTTTCTTT CASSQVAGGTEAFF
TRBJ1-5 . . TRBV5-8 TGTGCCAGCAACACCCGGGGGGGCCACAATCAGCCCCAGCATTTT CASNTRGGHNQPQHF
TRBJ2-1 TRBD2 . TRBV4-2 TGTGCCAGCAGCCCATTTGGGCGGGAGGGGGCTAATGAGCAGTTCTTC CASSPFGREGANEQFF
TRBJ2-3 . . TRBV7-2 TGTGCCAGCAGACTAATGAATACGCAGTATTTT CASRLMNTQYF
TRBJ1-2 . . TRBV6-1 TGTGCCAGCAGTGAAGGCGCAGGGCCCAACTATGGCTACACCTTC CASSEGAGPNYGYTF
TRBJ2-1 TRBD2 . TRBV5-4 TGTGCCAGCAGCTTGGGCGCGGGAGAGCAGTACAATGAGCAGTTCTTC CASSLGAGEQYNEQFF
TRBJ2-1 TRBD1 . TRBV5-1 TGCGCCAGCAGCTGGGGTGACAGGGATTCCCCTGAGCAGTTCTTC CASSWGDRDSPEQFF
TRBJ1-3 . . TRBV7-9 TGTGCCAGCAGCCGACCCACGGGAAGAAACACCATATATTTT CASSRPTGRNTIYF
TRBJ2-7 . . TRBV19 TGTGCCAGTAGCCCGGGGGTTGGGGACTCCTACGAGCAGTACTTC CASSPGVGDSYEQYF
TRBJ1-4 . . TRBV7-2 TGTGCCAGCAGCTTAGGCGGCAGGGCAGGGAATGAAAAACTGTTTTTT CASSLGGRAGNEKLFF
TRBJ1-5 TRBD1 . TRBV27 TGTGCCAGCAGTTCACATCAGGGGGCCGGCAATCAGCCCCAGCATTTT CASSSHQGAGNQPQHF
TRBJ1-1 TRBD1 . TRBV30 TGTGCCCTAGACAGGGGGCTGAACACTGAAGCTTTCTTT CALDRGLNTEAFF
TRBJ2-7 TRBD2 . TRBV5-1 TGCGCCAGCAGCCTGACTAGCGGGTCCTACGAGCAGTACTTC CASSLTSGSYEQYF
TRBJ2-3 TRBD2 few TRBV27 TGTGCCAGCAGTTTATCGTGGGCGACTAGCGGGACATTAACAGATACGCAGTATTTT CASSLSWATSGTLTDTQYF
TRBJ2-2 . . TRBV1 TGCACCAGCAGCCAATCACGGCGAGCGCGGGACACCGGGGAGCTGTTTTTT CTSSQSRRARDTGELFF
TRBJ2-1 TRBD2 . TRBV5-1 TGCGCCAGCAGCTTGCTAGCGGGAGGGGATGAGCAGTTCTTC CASSLLAGGDEQFF
TRBJ1-6 TRBD1 many TRBV10-3 TGTGCCATCAGTGAAGGACAGGGGTATTCACCCCTCCACTTT CAISEGQGYSPLHF
TRBJ1-3 TRBD1 . TRBV10-1 TGCGCCAGCAGTGAGTCGGGACAGGGGGGAGACACCATATATTTT CASSESGQGGDTIYF
TRBJ1-2 TRBD1 few TRBV5-6 TGTGCCAGCAGCTTTATACGGGGTACAGGGGGGAACTATGGCTACACCTTC CASSFIRGTGGNYGYTF
TRBJ2-1 . . TRBV25-1 TGTGCCAGCAGTGGGGACTTTCCCCAATTTTATAATGAGCAGTTCTTC CASSGDFPQFYNEQFF
TRBJ2-5 . . TRBV19 TGTGCCAGTGCACAGGGTGTCCAAGAGACCCAGTACTTC CASAQGVQETQYF
TRBJ2-7 TRBD1 . TRBV11-3 TGTGCCAGCAGCTTAGATGGGTGGGGGACAGGGGGCCTCGAGCAGTACTTC CASSLDGWGTGGLEQYF
TRBJ2-3 TRBD1 once TRBV6-2/TRBV6-3 TGTGCCAGCAGTTACGAGGACAGGGAGAGAGATACGCAGTATTTT CASSYEDRERDTQYF
TRBJ2-7 . . TRBV5-4 TGTGCCAGCAGCCCGGACACGTTTAACTCCTACGAGCAGTACTTC CASSPDTFNSYEQYF
TRBJ2-7 TRBD1 . TRBV2 TGTGCCAGATCCGGGACAGGGGCCTACGAGCAGTACTTC CARSGTGAYEQYF
TRBJ2-1 TRBD1 . TRBV5-4 TGTGCCAGCAGTTCCGCCGTGACAGGGGTCGATGAGCAGTTCTTC CASSSAVTGVDEQFF